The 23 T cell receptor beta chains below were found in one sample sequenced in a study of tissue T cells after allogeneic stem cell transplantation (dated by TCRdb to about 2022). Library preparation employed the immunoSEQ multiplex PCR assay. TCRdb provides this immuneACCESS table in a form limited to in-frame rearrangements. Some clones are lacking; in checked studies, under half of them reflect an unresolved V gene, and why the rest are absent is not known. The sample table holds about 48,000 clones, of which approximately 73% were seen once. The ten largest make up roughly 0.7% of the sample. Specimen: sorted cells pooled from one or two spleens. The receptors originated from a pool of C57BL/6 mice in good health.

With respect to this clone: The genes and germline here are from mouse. The DNA read from the CDR3 is TGTGCCAGCAGCCGGGGACAGGGGAACAACCAGGCTCCGCTT. Protein product: CASSRGQGNNQAPL. The full CDR3 protein reads CASSRGQGNNQAPLF. The V call is TRBV3, the J call TRBJ1-5, with 10 positions matching TRBD1. The sequence runs out 1 residue before the end of the CDR3; the remainder is reconstructed from the germline J gene. The germline V gene has CDR1 SNHLY and CDR2 FYNGKV (reference sequence). The CDR3 runs 15 residues. Germline trimming cut 5 bases from V and 1 base from J; bases unmatched to any gene: 2.

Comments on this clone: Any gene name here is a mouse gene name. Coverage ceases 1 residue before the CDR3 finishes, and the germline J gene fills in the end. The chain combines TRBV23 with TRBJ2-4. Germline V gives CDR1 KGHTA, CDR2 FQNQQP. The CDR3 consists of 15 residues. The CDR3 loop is CSSSQSGVRQNTLYF. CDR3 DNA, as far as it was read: TGCTCCAGCAGTCAATCCGGGGTTCGTCAAAACACCTTGTAC.

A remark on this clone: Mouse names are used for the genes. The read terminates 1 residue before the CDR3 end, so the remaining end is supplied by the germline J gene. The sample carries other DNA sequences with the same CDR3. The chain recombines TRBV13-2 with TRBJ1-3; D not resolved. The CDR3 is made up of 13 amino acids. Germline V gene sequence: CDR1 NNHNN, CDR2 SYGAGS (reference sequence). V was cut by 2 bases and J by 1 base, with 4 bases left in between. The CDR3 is CASGEGSGNTLYF. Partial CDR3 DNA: TGTGCCAGCGGTGAAGGGTCTGGAAATACGCTCTAT.

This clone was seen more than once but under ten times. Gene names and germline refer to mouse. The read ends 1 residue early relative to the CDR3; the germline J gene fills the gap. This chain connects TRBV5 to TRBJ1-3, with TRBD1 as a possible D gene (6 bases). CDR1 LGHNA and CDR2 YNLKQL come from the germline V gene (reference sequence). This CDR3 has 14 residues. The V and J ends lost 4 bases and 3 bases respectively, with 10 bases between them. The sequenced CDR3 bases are TGTGCCAGCAGCCCCACAGGGAATGGAAATACGCTCTAT. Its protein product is CASSPTGNGNTLY. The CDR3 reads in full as CASSPTGNGNTLYF.

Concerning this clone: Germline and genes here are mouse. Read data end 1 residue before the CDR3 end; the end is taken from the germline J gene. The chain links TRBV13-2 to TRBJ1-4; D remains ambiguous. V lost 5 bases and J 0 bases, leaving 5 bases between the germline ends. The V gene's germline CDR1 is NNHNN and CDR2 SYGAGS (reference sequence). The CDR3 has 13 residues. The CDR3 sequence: CASGTISNERLFF. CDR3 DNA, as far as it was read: TGTGCCAGCGGGACAATTTCCAACGAAAGATTATTT.

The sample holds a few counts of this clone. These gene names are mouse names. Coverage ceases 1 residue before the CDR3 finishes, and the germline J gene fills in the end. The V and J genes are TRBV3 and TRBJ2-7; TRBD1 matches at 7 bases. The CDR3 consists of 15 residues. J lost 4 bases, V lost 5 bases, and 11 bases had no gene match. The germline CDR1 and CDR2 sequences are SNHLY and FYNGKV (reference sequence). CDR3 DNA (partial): TGTGCCAGCAGCCCCGTCACCTCGACAGGGTATGAACAGTAC. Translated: CASSPVTSTGYEQY. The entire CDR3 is CASSPVTSTGYEQYF.

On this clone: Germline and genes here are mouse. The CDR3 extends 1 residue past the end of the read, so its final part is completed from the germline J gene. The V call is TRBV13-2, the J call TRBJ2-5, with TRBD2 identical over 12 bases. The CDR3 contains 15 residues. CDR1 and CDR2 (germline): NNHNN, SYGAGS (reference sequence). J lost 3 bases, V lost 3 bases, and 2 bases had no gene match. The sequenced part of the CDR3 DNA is TGTGCCAGCGGTGGGACTGGGGGGGGGCAAGACACCCAGTAC. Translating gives CASGGTGGGQDTQY. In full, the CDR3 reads CASGGTGGGQDTQYF.

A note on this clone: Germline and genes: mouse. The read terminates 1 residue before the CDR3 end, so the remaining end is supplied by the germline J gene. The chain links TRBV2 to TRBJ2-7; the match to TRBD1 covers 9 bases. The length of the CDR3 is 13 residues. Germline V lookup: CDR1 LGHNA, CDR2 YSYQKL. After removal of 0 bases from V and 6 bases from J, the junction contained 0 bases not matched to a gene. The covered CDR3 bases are TGTGCCAGCAGCCAAGAACAGGGGGCTGAACAGTAC. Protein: CASSQEQGAEQY. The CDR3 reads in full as CASSQEQGAEQYF.

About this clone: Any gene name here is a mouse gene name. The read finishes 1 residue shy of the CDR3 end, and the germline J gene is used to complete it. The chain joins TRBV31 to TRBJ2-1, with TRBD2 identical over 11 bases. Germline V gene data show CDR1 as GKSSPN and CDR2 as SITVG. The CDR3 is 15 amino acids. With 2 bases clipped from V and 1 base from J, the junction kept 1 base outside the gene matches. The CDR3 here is CAWSRTGGNYAEQFF. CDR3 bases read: TGTGCCTGGAGTAGGACTGGGGGGAACTATGCTGAGCAGTTC.

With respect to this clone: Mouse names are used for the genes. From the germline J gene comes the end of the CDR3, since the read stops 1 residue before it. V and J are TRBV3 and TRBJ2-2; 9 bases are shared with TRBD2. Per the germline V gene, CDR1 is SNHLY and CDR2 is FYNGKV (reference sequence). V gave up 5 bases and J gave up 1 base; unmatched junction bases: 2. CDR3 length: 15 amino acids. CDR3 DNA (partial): TGTGCCAGCAGCCGACTGGGGGAAAACACCGGGCAGCTCTAC. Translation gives CASSRLGENTGQLY. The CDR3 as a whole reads CASSRLGENTGQLYF.

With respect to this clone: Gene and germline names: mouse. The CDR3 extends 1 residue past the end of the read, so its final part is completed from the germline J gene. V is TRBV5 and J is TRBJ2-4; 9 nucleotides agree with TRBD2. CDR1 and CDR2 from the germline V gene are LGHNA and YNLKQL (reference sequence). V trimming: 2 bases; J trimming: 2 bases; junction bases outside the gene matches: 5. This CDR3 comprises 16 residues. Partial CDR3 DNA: TGTGCCAGCAGCCAAATGGGGGGGCGCTTTCAAAACACCTTGTAC. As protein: CASSQMGGRFQNTLY. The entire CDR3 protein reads CASSQMGGRFQNTLYF.

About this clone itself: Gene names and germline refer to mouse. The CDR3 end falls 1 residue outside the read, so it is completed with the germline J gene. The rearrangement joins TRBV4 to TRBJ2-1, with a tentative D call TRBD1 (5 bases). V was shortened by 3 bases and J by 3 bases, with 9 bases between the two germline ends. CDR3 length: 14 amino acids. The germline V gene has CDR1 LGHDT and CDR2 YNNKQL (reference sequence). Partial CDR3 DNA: TGTGCCAGCAGCTACCCAGGGATCTATGCTGAGCAGTTC. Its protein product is CASSYPGIYAEQF. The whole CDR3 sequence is CASSYPGIYAEQFF.

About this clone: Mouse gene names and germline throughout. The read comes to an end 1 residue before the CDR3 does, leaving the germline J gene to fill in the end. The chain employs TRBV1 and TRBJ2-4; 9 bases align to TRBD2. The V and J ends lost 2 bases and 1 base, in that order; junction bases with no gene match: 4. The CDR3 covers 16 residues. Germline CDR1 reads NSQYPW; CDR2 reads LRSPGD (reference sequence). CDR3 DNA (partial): TGCACCTGCAGTGCAAAGACTGGGGGTCGTCAAAACACCTTGTAC. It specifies CTCSAKTGGRQNTLY. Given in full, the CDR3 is CTCSAKTGGRQNTLYF.

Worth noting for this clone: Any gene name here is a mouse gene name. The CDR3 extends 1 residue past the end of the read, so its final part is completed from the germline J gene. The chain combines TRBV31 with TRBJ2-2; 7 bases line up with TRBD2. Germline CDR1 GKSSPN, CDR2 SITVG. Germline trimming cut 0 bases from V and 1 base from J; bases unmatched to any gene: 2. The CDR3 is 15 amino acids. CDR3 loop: CAWSLTGENTGQLYF. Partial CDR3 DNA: TGTGCCTGGAGTCTAACTGGGGAAAACACCGGGCAGCTCTAC.

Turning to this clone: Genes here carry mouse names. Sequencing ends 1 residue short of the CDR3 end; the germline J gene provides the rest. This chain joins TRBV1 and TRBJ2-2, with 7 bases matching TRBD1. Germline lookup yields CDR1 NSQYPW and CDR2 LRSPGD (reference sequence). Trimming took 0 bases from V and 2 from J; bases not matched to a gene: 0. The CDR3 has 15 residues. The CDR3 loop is CTCSADRGNTGQLYF. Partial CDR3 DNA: TGCACCTGCAGTGCAGACAGGGGGAACACCGGGCAGCTCTAC.

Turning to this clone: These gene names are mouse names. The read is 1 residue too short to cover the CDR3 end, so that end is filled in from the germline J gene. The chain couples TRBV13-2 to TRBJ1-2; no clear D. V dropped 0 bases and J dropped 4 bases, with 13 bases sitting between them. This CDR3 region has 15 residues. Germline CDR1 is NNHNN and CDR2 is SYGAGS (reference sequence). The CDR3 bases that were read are TGTGCCAGCGGTGATGCCGGCATCAAGGGCTCCGACTACACC. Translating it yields CASGDAGIKGSDYT. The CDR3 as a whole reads CASGDAGIKGSDYTF.

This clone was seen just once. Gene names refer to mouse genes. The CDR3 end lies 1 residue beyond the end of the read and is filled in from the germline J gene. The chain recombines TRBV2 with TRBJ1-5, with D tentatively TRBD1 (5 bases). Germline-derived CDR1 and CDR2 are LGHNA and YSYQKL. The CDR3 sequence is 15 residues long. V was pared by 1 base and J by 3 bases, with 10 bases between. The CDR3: CASSQGQPPNQAPLF. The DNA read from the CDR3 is TGTGCCAGCAGCCAAGGACAGCCTCCCAACCAGGCTCCGCTT.

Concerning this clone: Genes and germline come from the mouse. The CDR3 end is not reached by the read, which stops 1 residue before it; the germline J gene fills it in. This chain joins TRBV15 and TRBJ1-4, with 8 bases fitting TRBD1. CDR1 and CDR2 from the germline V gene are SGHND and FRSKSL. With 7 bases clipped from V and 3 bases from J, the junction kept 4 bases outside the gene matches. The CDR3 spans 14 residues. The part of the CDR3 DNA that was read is TGTGCCAGCATCGGGACAGGCGCCAACGAAAGATTATTT. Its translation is CASIGTGANERLF. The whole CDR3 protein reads CASIGTGANERLFF.

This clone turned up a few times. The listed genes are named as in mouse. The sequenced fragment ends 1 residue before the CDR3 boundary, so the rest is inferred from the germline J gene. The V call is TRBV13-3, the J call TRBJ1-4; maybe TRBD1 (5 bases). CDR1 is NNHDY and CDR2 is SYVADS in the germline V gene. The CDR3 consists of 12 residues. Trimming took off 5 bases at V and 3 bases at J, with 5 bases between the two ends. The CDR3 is CASRGPNERLFF. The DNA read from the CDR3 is TGTGCCAGCAGGGGACCCAACGAAAGATTATTT.

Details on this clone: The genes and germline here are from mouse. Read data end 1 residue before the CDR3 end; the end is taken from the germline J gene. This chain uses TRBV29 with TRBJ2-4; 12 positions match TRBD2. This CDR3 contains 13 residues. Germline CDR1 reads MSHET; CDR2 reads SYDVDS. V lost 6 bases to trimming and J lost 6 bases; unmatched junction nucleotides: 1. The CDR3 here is CASRDWGGNTLYF. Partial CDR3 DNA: TGTGCTAGCAGGGACTGGGGGGGGAACACCTTGTAC.

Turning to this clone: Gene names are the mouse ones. CDR3 bases read: TGTGCCAGCAGCTTGGGGGGTAACACCGGGCAGCTCTAC. It translates to CASSLGGNTGQLY. The full CDR3 sequence reads CASSLGGNTGQLYF. The chain recombines TRBV5 with TRBJ2-2, with 7 bases identical to TRBD2. The CDR3 end lies 1 residue beyond the end of the read and is filled in from the germline J gene. CDR1 and CDR2 from the germline V gene are LGHNA and YNLKQL (reference sequence). The trim removed 5 bases at V and 2 bases at J, leaving 2 bases unmatched. The CDR3 sequence is 14 residues long.

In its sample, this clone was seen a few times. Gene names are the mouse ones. The part of the CDR3 DNA that was read is TGTGCAAGCAGCTTAGAGATTGAACAGTAC. Translating gives CASSLEIEQY. The CDR3 in full is CASSLEIEQYF. The chain carries TRBV16 and TRBJ2-7; D unclear. The read terminates 1 residue before the CDR3 end, so the remaining end is supplied by the germline J gene. The CDR3 contains 11 residues. CDR1 is SGHSA, CDR2 FRNQAP, per germline. V shed 0 bases and J shed 6 bases, with 3 bases lying between them.

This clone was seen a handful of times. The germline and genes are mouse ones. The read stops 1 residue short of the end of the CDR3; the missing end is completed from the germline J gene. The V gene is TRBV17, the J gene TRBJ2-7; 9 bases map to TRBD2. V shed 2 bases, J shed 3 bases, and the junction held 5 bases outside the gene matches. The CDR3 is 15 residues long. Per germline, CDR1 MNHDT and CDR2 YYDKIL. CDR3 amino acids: CASSRNRLGVYEQYF. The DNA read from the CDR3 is TGTGCTAGCAGTAGAAATCGACTGGGGGTCTATGAACAGTAC.